A single sample gave rise to the 15 T cell receptor beta chains below, sequenced in a study of blood T cell repertoires in COVID-19. Clones were sequenced by immunoSEQ multiplex PCR, and TCRdb holds only the in-frame ones, with some missing. This table has some 150,000 clones, 82% appearing once. Sequencing input: peripheral blood. The receptors here all came from a woman in her 70s with acute or convalescent COVID-19.

This clone was seen a single time. V and J are TRBV19 and TRBJ2-3, with TRBD1 matching over 7 bases. This CDR3 comprises 15 residues. Germline V gene sequence: CDR1 LNHDA, CDR2 SQIVND (reference sequence). V lost 8 bases, J lost 4 bases, and 12 bases stayed unmatched. The CDR3 loop is CASQNRGVNSDTQYF. The CDR3 DNA reads as TGTGCCAGTCAAAACAGGGGCGTCAACTCAGATACGCAGTATTTT.

The chain's CDR3 is CASSPSGTNTEAFF. The CDR3, as DNA: TGTGCCAGCAGCCCCAGTGGTACGAACACTGAAGCTTTCTTT. The chain combines TRBV4-2 with TRBJ1-1; D ambiguous. Trimming shortened V by 4 bases and J by 1 base, and 10 bases separated the two germline ends. CDR1 and CDR2 (germline): LGHNA, YNFKEQ. There are 14 residues in the CDR3.

The chain recombines TRBV19 with TRBJ1-1; 8 bases fit TRBD1. In germline, CDR1 is LNHDA, CDR2 SQIVND (reference sequence). This CDR3 region has 16 residues. Germline trimming cut 3 bases from V and 2 bases from J; bases unmatched to any gene: 8. In DNA, the CDR3 is TGTGCCAGTAGTATTGGCACCAGGGGGCTAAACACTGAAGCTTTCTTT. Translating gives CASSIGTRGLNTEAFF.

This chain connects TRBV12-3 or TRBV12-4 to TRBJ1-2; 7 nucleotides line up with TRBD1. Trimming removed 5 bases from V and 8 bases from J; junction bases left unmatched: 5. This CDR3 contains 12 residues. This CDR3 reads CASSAYRGGYTF. CDR3 bases: TGTGCCAGCAGTGCTTACAGGGGCGGCTACACCTTC.

This chain connects TRBV10-3 to TRBJ2-7; a weak D match, TRBD1 (5 bases). V was cut by 2 bases and J by 0 bases, with 8 bases left in between. Germline V lookup: CDR1 ENHRY, CDR2 SYGVKD. This CDR3 is 14 amino acids long. The CDR3 spells CAISEDRISYEQYF. In nucleotides, the CDR3 is TGTGCCATCAGTGAGGACAGAATCTCCTACGAGCAGTACTTC.

This chain links TRBV28 with TRBJ2-2, with TRBD1 matching 10 bases. V lost 5 bases and J lost 4; bases outside the gene matches: 7. The CDR3 is 16 amino acids. Germline loops: CDR1 MDHEN, CDR2 SYDVKM. CDR3 amino acids: CASSPRDRGATGELFF. The CDR3 bases are TGTGCCAGCAGTCCCCGGGACAGGGGCGCCACCGGGGAGCTGTTTTTT.

J is TRBJ1-1 and V is TRBV27; possible D gene TRBD1, 6 bases. V lost 4 bases, J lost 6 bases, and 18 bases lay in between. Germline assignment: CDR1 MNHEY and CDR2 SMNVEV (reference sequence). The CDR3 runs 15 residues. In DNA, the CDR3 is TGTGCCAGCAGTTACCTATATACAGGGCGCGCTGAAGCTTTCTTT. Its translation is CASSYLYTGRAEAFF.

This clone occurred a few times. CDR3 nucleotides: TGTGCCAGCTCACCAAATTTTCAAGATACGCAGTATTTT. Translating it yields CASSPNFQDTQYF. The chain recombines TRBV18 with TRBJ2-3; D call uncertain. Germline CDR1 reads KGHSH; CDR2 reads LQKENI. Deletions cut 2 bases from V and 5 bases from J, with 8 bases between. This CDR3 spans 13 amino acids.

The chain uses TRBV6-5 and TRBJ2-1, with 9 bases lining up with TRBD2. The CDR3 loop spans 16 amino acids. The germline V gene encodes CDR1 MNHEY and CDR2 SVGAGI. V was pared by 0 bases and J by 5 bases, with 5 bases of the junction left unmatched. CDR3 protein: CASSYSSGSYHNEQFF. The CDR3 bases are TGTGCCAGCAGTTACTCTAGCGGGAGCTACCACAATGAGCAGTTCTTC.

The chain couples TRBV4-3 to TRBJ1-6; TRBD1 aligns across 8 bases. Germline CDR1 reads LGHNA; CDR2 reads YSLEER. Losses at the gene ends were 4 bases for V and 2 bases for J; bases not matched to a gene: 4. CDR3 length equals 16 residues. Here the CDR3 reads CASSRDRGAYNSPLHF. The CDR3 DNA sequence: TGCGCCAGCAGCCGTGACAGGGGAGCCTATAATTCACCCCTCCACTTT.

The chain couples TRBV19 to TRBJ1-6, with D possibly TRBD1 on 6 matching bases. The CDR3 contains 13 residues. Germline CDR1 LNHDA, CDR2 SQIVND (reference sequence). V lost 7 bases to trimming and J lost 9 bases, with 13 bases between them. In DNA, the CDR3 is TGTGCCAGTAAAGGACAGAGGAGTTCACCCCTCCACTTT. Amino acid sequence: CASKGQRSSPLHF.

This clone was seen just once. This chain uses TRBV27 with TRBJ1-4; 7 nucleotides line up with TRBD1. CDR1 is MNHEY, CDR2 SMNVEV, per germline (reference sequence). The CDR3 contains 16 residues. With 5 bases clipped from V and 4 bases from J, the junction kept 10 bases outside the gene matches. The CDR3 DNA reads TGTGCCAGCAGTCGTCGTCCGACAGGGCTTAATGAAAAACTGTTTTTT. Protein: CASSRRPTGLNEKLFF.

This chain connects TRBV28 to TRBJ2-2; 7 bases align to TRBD2. This CDR3 is built from 15 residues. Germline V CDR1 and CDR2: MDHEN, SYDVKM. Unmatched junction bases numbered 4, after V lost 6 bases and J lost 0 bases. Here the CDR3 reads CASSGGLANTGELFF. For the CDR3, the DNA is TGTGCCAGCAGCGGCGGACTAGCGAACACCGGGGAGCTGTTTTTT.

The rearrangement uses TRBV19 and TRBJ1-6; TRBD1 matches 8 bases. V dropped 3 bases and J dropped 9; count of bases not matched to a gene: 7. The CDR3 extends over 15 amino acids. Germline V CDR1 and CDR2: LNHDA, SQIVND (reference sequence). The CDR3, as DNA: TGTGCCAGTAGTATTATTACAGGGGGGCCTTCACCCCTCCACTTT. This encodes CASSIITGGPSPLHF.

The chain couples TRBV19 to TRBJ2-4, with D perhaps TRBD1 (6 bases). Between the trimmed V and J ends, which lost 5 bases and 9 bases, there was a span of 14 bases. CDR3 size: 13 residues. Germline V gene sequence: CDR1 LNHDA, CDR2 SQIVND (reference sequence). The CDR3 loop reads CASSFTGWSIQYF. The DNA of the CDR3 is TGTGCCAGTAGTTTCACAGGGTGGAGCATTCAGTACTTC.